Presented here are 11 T cell receptor beta chains from one specimen sequenced in a study of vaccination effects on CD4 cells after COVID-19. Data came from immunoSEQ multiplex PCR; TCRdb stores just in-frame clones and leaves some out. This sample has 30,000 to 40,000 clones; around 74% occur once, and the top ten carry about 7.1%. Upon completion of under eleven days in culture, CD4+ T cells were isolated. PCR-confirmed SARS-CoV-2 infection occurred in the person between March and December 2020. Participants each got two BNT162b2 or mRNA-1273 vaccine doses. No antigens are known for them. The source material was CD4+ T cells from PBMCs cultured without peptide, sampled after COVID-19 vaccination. Receptors were obtained from a human donor who had a prior SARS-CoV-2 infection.

This rearrangement joins TRBV4-2 to TRBJ2-2, with D uncertain. Germline CDR1 reads LGHNA; CDR2 reads YNFKEQ. This CDR3 has 14 amino acids. Deletions cut 4 bases from V and 7 bases from J, with 13 bases between. CDR3 DNA: TGTGCCAGCAGCCCAAAGGTGGGCATCGGGGAGCTGTTTTTT. It encodes CASSPKVGIGELFF.

This chain joins TRBV18 and TRBJ2-7; the match to TRBD1 covers 7 bases. In germline, CDR1 is KGHSH, CDR2 LQKENI. V was clipped by 0 bases and J by 2 bases; unmatched bases: 4. CDR3 length: 15 residues. The CDR3 loop reads CASSPPSGQTYEQYF. The CDR3 DNA reads as TGTGCCAGCTCACCACCGTCGGGACAGACCTACGAGCAGTACTTC. The whole variable domain, filled in from reference TRBV18 and TRBJ2-7, reads NAGVMQNPRHLVRRRGQEARLRCSPMKGHSHVYWYRQLPEEGLKFMVYLQKENIIDESGMPKERFSAEFPKEGPSILRIQQVVRGDSAAYFCASSPPSGQTYEQYFGPGTRLTVT.

This clone was found once. V is TRBV6-5 and J is TRBJ1-2, with TRBD1 identical over 7 bases. The CDR3 extends over 15 amino acids. CDR1 and CDR2 (germline): MNHEY, SVGAGI. Trimming took 6 bases from V and 1 from J; bases not matched to a gene: 8. The CDR3 sequence is CASSRYGQDNYGYTF. DNA for the CDR3: TGTGCCAGCAGCCGATACGGACAGGATAACTATGGCTACACCTTC.

This chain links TRBV4-2 with TRBJ2-5; D is possibly TRBD2 (7 bases). Germline assignment: CDR1 LGHNA and CDR2 YNFKEQ. The CDR3 has 15 amino acids. V shed 0 bases and J shed 5 bases, with 13 bases lying between them. Here the CDR3 reads CASSQEGTTGETQYF. CDR3 coding DNA: TGTGCCAGCAGCCAAGAAGGGACTACAGGGGAGACCCAGTACTTC.

This rearrangement joins TRBV10-3 to TRBJ2-1, with unresolved D. CDR1 and CDR2 (germline): ENHRY, SYGVKD. CDR3 length equals 15 residues. Trimming removed 3 bases at V and 2 bases at J, with 11 bases between. Written as DNA, the CDR3 is TGTGCCATCAGTGAATGGCAGAAGGCCTACAATGAGCAGTTCTTC. Amino acids: CAISEWQKAYNEQFF.

The table lists this clone with a few counts. The V gene is TRBV3-1 (or the pseudogene TRBV3-2), the J gene TRBJ1-3; no firm D call. The germline V and J ends were trimmed by 3 bases and 3 bases, with 12 bases remaining between them. Germline V lookup: CDR1 LGHDT, CDR2 YNNKEL (reference sequence). This CDR3 spans 15 amino acids. DNA for the CDR3: TGTGCCAGCAGCCAGAGTACTAGTGGTGGAAACACCATATATTTT. Translation gives CASSQSTSGGNTIYF.

The rearrangement joins TRBV30 to TRBJ2-5, with 8 nucleotides matching TRBD1. Germline CDR1 and CDR2: GTSNPN and SVGIG (reference sequence). The CDR3 totals 15 residues. J was trimmed by 1 base and V by 5 bases; bases with no gene match: 9. DNA of the CDR3: TGTGCCTGGGGGACGGGACAGGCAATCCAAGAGACCCAGTACTTC. It translates to CAWGTGQAIQETQYF. Based on the CDR3 plus reference TRBV30 and TRBJ2-5, the full variable domain is SQTIHQWPATLVQPVGSPLSLECTVEGTSNPNLYWYRQAAGRGLQLLFYSVGIGQISSEVPQNLSASRPQDRQFILSSKKLLLSDSGFYLCAWGTGQAIQETQYFGPGTRLLVL.

This clone was seen once. J is TRBJ2-7 and V is TRBV5-1; 10 nucleotides agree with TRBD1. V lost 0 bases and J lost 6; bases outside the gene matches: 3. The CDR3 has 14 residues. CDR1 is SGHRS and CDR2 is YFSETQ in the germline V gene. For the CDR3, the DNA is TGCGCCAGCAGCTTGGCTGACAGGGGGCTCGAGCAGTACTTC. It encodes CASSLADRGLEQYF.

The chain carries TRBV7-9 and TRBJ2-1; D perhaps matches TRBD1 (5 bases). Trimming cost V 0 bases and J 9 bases, with 9 bases left between them. Germline assignment: CDR1 SEHNR and CDR2 FQNEAQ (reference sequence). CDR3 length: 13 amino acids. CDR3 in DNA: TGTGCCAGCAGCTTAGCAGGGGCCCTTGAGCAGTTCTTC. It encodes CASSLAGALEQFF.

The rearrangement joins TRBV15 to TRBJ2-3, with D perhaps matching TRBD1 or TRBD2 (5 bases each). The V end was cut by 3 bases, the J end by 1 base, with 14 bases between. Germline CDR1 and CDR2: LNHNV and YYDKDF (reference sequence). The CDR3 length is 16 residues. The CDR3 protein is CATSRGQARGTDTQYF. For the CDR3, the DNA is TGTGCCACCAGCAGGGGGCAGGCGCGGGGCACAGATACGCAGTATTTT.

The V gene is TRBV5-6, the J gene TRBJ2-3; D uncertain. This CDR3 spans 16 amino acids. CDR1 is SGHDT, CDR2 YYEEEE, per germline. V was cut by 0 bases and J by 3 bases, with 14 bases left in between. The DNA of the CDR3 is TGTGCCAGCAGCTTGGTCCTCTTAAGCCCTACAGATACGCAGTATTTT. Amino acids: CASSLVLLSPTDTQYF.